The sequence of this T cell receptor (beta chain) was determined in a study of PD-L1 blockade in urothelial cancer. Trimming removed 6 bases from V and 2 bases from J; junction bases left unmatched: 7. Germline CDR1 reads MNHNS; CDR2 reads SASEGT. The CDR3 has 14 amino acids. TCRdb keeps only in-frame clones here, not all; method: immunoSEQ multiplex PCR. The sample yields about 39,000 clones, roughly nine tenths seen once. Time point meaning: pretreatment peripheral blood. This material consisted of PBMCs, taken around atezolizumab (anti-PD-L1) treatment. The rearrangement uses TRBV6-1 and TRBJ2-7; 7 bases fit TRBD1. The receptor's source is a woman aged 60-75 years with urothelial cancer. The CDR3 bases are TGTGCCAGCAGGAGGACCCAGGGGGCCTACGAGCAGTACTTC. Its translation is CASRRTQGAYEQYF.